This T cell receptor beta chain is from a study of blood T cells in healthy people across ages. General study points: A strong correlation between TCR beta diversity and naive T cell percentage was seen.

Then a second PCR, running roughly 7 to 11 cycles, was carried out with a sample-barcoded 5' primer and a J-beta primer mix. Each CDR3 protein gets one entry after TCRdb re-called the 5' RACE reads with MiXCR. The sample records about 1.8 million distinct CDR3 sequences, 40% to 55% being singletons. On this clonotype: Antigen: not known.

V was clipped by 6 bases and J by 0 bases; unmatched bases: 5. Germline CDR1 and CDR2: DFQATT and SNEGSKA (reference sequence). This CDR3 spans 14 amino acids. Sequencing was performed on blood. V and J are TRBV20-1 and TRBJ1-5; TRBD1 agrees at 7 bases. This sequence originates from a middle-aged woman in good health. CDR3 amino acids: CSAKDRYSNQPQHF. The CDR3 nucleotides are TGCAGTGCCAAGGACAGGTATAGCAATCAGCCCCAGCATTTT.